The entry below gives a single TCR beta chain sequence along with its context. In this sample, this clonotype turned up many times. What antigen it recognizes has not been identified. No quality values exist for individual bases; no much larger clone is one base distant. Lymph node samples were obtained from the axillary draining lymph nodes of breast cancer patients. These data belong to a study of breast tumors, draining lymph nodes, adjacent tissues (TCRdb year 2016). At the level of the whole study: In breast cancer patients, the study compared the TCR beta repertoires of tumor, adjacent nontumor tissue and axillary lymph nodes. In human breast cancer, the study set out to evaluate how tumor, surrounding tissue and draining lymph node repertoires relate to one another and whether T cells may move between these sites. Study-level results and caveats: Tumor T-cell repertoires showed less diversity than lymph node repertoires and more diversity than nontumor tissue repertoires, and tumor T-cell repertoires showed preferential V and J gene usage. A scenario in which most tumor T cells derive from the lymph node and then expand within tumor tissue was judged to be consistent with the data. In luminal-like breast cancer, tumor and nontumor tissue repertoires resembled each other significantly more than in basal-like breast cancer. Rather than being directly demonstrated, the conclusion that tumor T cells originate in lymph nodes was presented as consistent with a hypothesis.

Sequencing was carried out with an Illumina HiSeq 2000. TCR beta chain libraries were generated by multiplex PCR amplification. High-throughput sequencing was used to analyze the amplified TCR beta chain products. TCRdb handled the public reads itself, with Q25 trimming in fastp and clone calling in MiXCR, and kept productive beta chains. Each CDR3 protein appears once, grouped with its most common genes and DNA. This sample has 250,000 or so distinct CDR3 sequences in its table, and more than 30% of those were observed once. The top ten clonotypes cover more than 0.95% of the sample. The CDR1 and CDR2 encoded by the germline V gene are MNHNS and SASEGT. At the junction V is shortened by 1 base and J by 3 bases, with 11 bases in between. Inclusive of the bounding cysteine and phenylalanine, the CDR3 is 15 residues long. The sequence is cut down to CDR3 DNA, 45 bases in frame from base 1.

Sequencing was performed on axillary lymph node tissue. The clonotype was recovered from a female donor with breast cancer. Some clones in this sample may be carry-over from other donors' samples. This sequence uses TRBV6-1 and TRBJ2-3; the D gene could be either TRBD1 or TRBD2, each agreeing at 5 bases. The CDR3 loop reads CASSEVGPPTDTQYF. The bases read TGTGCCAGCAGTGAAGTGGGACCACCTACAGATACGCAGTATTTT.